This T cell receptor beta chain was sequenced in a study of T-cell reconstitution after alpha-beta-depleted transplantation in children. Overall study findings and caveats: The origin of alpha-beta T cells about two months after transplant was reportedly several hundred expanded graft clones. The study traced high day-60 TCRbeta diversity in some patients to surviving recipient T cells and thymic progenitors. Hyperexpanded clones declined; after one year, newly produced T cells mostly supplied diversity.

TCRbeta library construction was performed incorporating unique molecular identifiers. MiXCR was run by TCRdb on the PCR reads, yielding one entry per CDR3 protein. The sample carries 90,000 to 100,000 distinct CDR3 sequences, 20% to 30% recorded once. On this clonotype itself: What it binds is not known.

The CDR3 is 17 residues long. Between the trimmed V and J ends, which lost 0 bases and 1 base, there was a span of 18 bases. Germline CDR1 reads DFQATT; CDR2 reads SNEGSKA (reference sequence). The sequence came from a boy aged 2 to 9 with acute lymphoblastic leukemia, due to receive a stem cell transplant. The sequencing here drew on PBMCs, taken before TCRalphabeta/CD19-depleted stem cell transplant. The chain recombines TRBV20-1 with TRBJ1-1; D gene unclear. The CDR3 nucleotides read TGCAGTGCTAGAGATCGCCGACTGAGGCAGCCGAACACTGAAGCTTTCTTT. It specifies CSARDRRLRQPNTEAFF.